Below, one T cell receptor (beta chain) is given with its context. Its antigen is unidentified. Data came from immunoSEQ multiplex PCR; TCRdb stores just in-frame clones and leaves some out. In the table there are about 41,000 clones, 77% of which are singletons. CDR3 size: 14 residues. Germline loops: CDR1 SGDLS, CDR2 YYNGEE. Between the trimmed V and J ends, which lost 2 bases and 6 bases, there was a span of 14 bases. Ahead of sequencing, the ViraFEST assay grew antigen-specific CD4+ T cells using viral peptide pools. Scientists isolated CD4+ T cells after an approximately 10-day culture period ended. According to the study, vaccine recipients showed no prior SARS-CoV-2 infection and negative nucleocapsid antibodies. It was on days 3 and 7 that half the medium was replaced with IL-2 medium. This sample is part of a study of vaccination effects on CD4 cells after COVID-19. In the study overall: It was two doses of either the BNT162b2 or mRNA-1273 vaccine that participants received.

General study findings and limits: Marked clonal contraction was seen in infection- and vaccine-induced clones late after vaccination. The study, lacking early post-infection timepoints, had few convalescent patients.

The TCR was taken from a human donor who received a COVID-19 vaccine. V and J are TRBV9 and TRBJ1-2; D ambiguous. The material was CD4+ T cells from PBMCs cultured with HCoV-NL63 spike peptides, obtained before COVID-19 vaccination. The chain's CDR3 is CASSVGGPKDGYTF. The DNA of the CDR3 is TGTGCCAGCAGCGTGGGCGGGCCGAAGGATGGCTACACCTTC.